One T cell receptor beta chain is described in this entry. The sample originates from a study of blood T cells in healthy people across ages. Study information: The template switching approach captured approximately one barcoded beta molecule for every two T cells.

A second PCR, run for about 6 to 11 cycles, used a sample-barcoded 5' primer plus a J-beta primer mix. MiXCR, run by TCRdb on the 5' RACE reads, gives a single entry per CDR3 protein. The sample lists 700,000 to 900,000 distinct CDR3 sequences; 53% were seen once. Peripheral blood was drawn, approximately 9.5 milliliters per donor. This CDR3 region has 16 residues. Per the germline V gene, CDR1 is KGHDR and CDR2 is SFDVKD. V was trimmed by 4 bases and J by 5 bases, leaving 17 bases between them. The TCR comes from a man older than 75 in good health. The chain uses TRBV24-1 and TRBJ2-1; unclear D gene. The sequenced sample was blood. The CDR3 protein is CATSDPRHLRNNEQFF. The CDR3 DNA reads as TGTGCCACCAGTGACCCAAGACATCTACGAAACAATGAGCAGTTCTTC.